These 20 T cell receptor beta chains were sequenced from one sample in a study of CD8 T cells in Susac syndrome. Reverse transcription of roughly 0.5 to 1 ug RNA was carried out with random hexamers. TCRdb re-analysed the immunoSEQ multiplex PCR reads in MiXCR, keeping a single row per CDR3 protein. The sample yields 70,000 or so distinct CDR3 sequences, approximately 94% seen once. The source material was CD8+ T cells from PBMCs. These receptors all come from a human donor with multiple sclerosis.

This clonotype appeared once. This chain links TRBV6-5 with TRBJ1-1; a possible D gene is TRBD1 (6 bases). CDR1 and CDR2 (germline): MNHEY, SVGAGI. The length of the CDR3 is 13 residues. Trimming took off 7 bases at V and 4 bases at J, with 13 bases between the two ends. Written as DNA, the CDR3 is TGTGCCAGCACGGGGGGCGTAAGCACTGAAGCTTTCTTT. It translates to CASTGGVSTEAFF.

V gene TRBV5-1 combines with J gene TRBJ2-1, with D perhaps matching TRBD1 (6 bases). Trimming took off 5 bases at V and 3 bases at J, with 9 bases between the two ends. Germline V gene data show CDR1 as SGHRS and CDR2 as YFSETQ. The CDR3 sequence is 13 residues long. The CDR3 sequence: CASRTGDYNEQFF. The CDR3 DNA reads TGCGCCAGCAGGACAGGAGACTACAATGAGCAGTTCTTC.

The chain uses TRBV12-3 or TRBV12-4 and TRBJ2-5, with D possibly matching TRBD1 (5 bases). V was clipped by 1 base and J by 5 bases, with 17 bases between them. The CDR3 has 16 residues. Here the CDR3 DNA reads TGTGCCAGCAGTTTAGACGGGTCAGGGCTTGTGGAGACCCAGTACTTC. Protein product: CASSLDGSGLVETQYF.

The V and J genes are TRBV10-1 and TRBJ2-2, with D maybe TRBD1 (6 bases). In germline, CDR1 is WNHNN, CDR2 SYGVQD (reference sequence). The CDR3 sequence is 15 residues long. Trimming stripped 3 bases from V and 7 bases from J, with 15 bases between. The CDR3 region is CASSEQGPLSGELFF. The CDR3 DNA follows: TGCGCCAGCAGTGAACAGGGCCCCTTGAGCGGGGAGCTGTTTTTT.

V is TRBV29-1 and J is TRBJ2-5; D may correspond to TRBD1 or TRBD2 (5 bases each). The length of the CDR3 is 14 residues. Trimming cost V 2 bases and J 1 base, with 11 bases left between them. CDR1 and CDR2 (germline): SQVTM, ANQGSEA. Here the CDR3 reads CSVEPRGPQETQYF. The DNA for the CDR3 is TGCAGCGTTGAACCCCGGGGACCCCAAGAGACCCAGTACTTC.

The chain combines TRBV5-1 with TRBJ2-2; TRBD1 aligns across 7 bases. Germline CDR1 and CDR2: SGHRS and YFSETQ. This CDR3 comprises 14 residues. With 4 bases clipped from V and 6 bases from J, the junction kept 6 bases outside the gene matches. CDR3 in DNA: TGCGCCAGCAGCCTGACAGGGTCCCCCGGGGAGCTGTTTTTT. As protein: CASSLTGSPGELFF.

The V gene is TRBV5-6, the J gene TRBJ1-1; D is ambiguous. V was trimmed by 4 bases and J by 4 bases, leaving 11 bases between them. Per the germline V gene, CDR1 is SGHDT and CDR2 is YYEEEE. The CDR3 is 13 amino acids. The CDR3 sequence is CASSPVGITEAFF. The DNA for the CDR3 is TGTGCCAGCAGCCCAGTCGGGATCACTGAAGCTTTCTTT.

This chain uses TRBV18 with TRBJ1-1; no clear D. The germline CDR1 and CDR2 sequences are KGHSH and LQKENI. With 4 bases removed from V and 6 bases from J, the gap between germline ends came to 9 bases. This CDR3 comprises 12 residues. CDR3 loop: CASSLGNSEAFF. The CDR3 nucleotides are TGTGCCAGCTCACTCGGTAATTCTGAAGCTTTCTTT.

The chain combines TRBV29-1 with TRBJ1-1; D is perhaps TRBD1 (5 bases). The germline gives CDR1 SQVTM, CDR2 ANQGSEA. Trimming removed 6 bases from V and 8 bases from J, with 10 bases in between. CDR3 length equals 10 residues. The CDR3 coding sequence is TGCAGCGTCGGGACCCTAGAAGCTTTCTTT. This sequence encodes CSVGTLEAFF.

The rearrangement uses TRBV6-1 and TRBJ1-2; the match to TRBD1 covers 7 bases. Trimming took 6 bases from V and 9 from J; bases not matched to a gene: 19. Germline V CDR1 and CDR2: MNHNS, SASEGT. This CDR3 region has 16 residues. CDR3 protein: CASSWDSAYDIQSYTF. The CDR3 coding sequence is TGTGCCAGCAGCTGGGACAGCGCGTACGATATTCAGAGCTACACCTTC.

The chain carries TRBV6-1 and TRBJ2-7; possibly TRBD2 for D (5 bases). The CDR3 covers 12 residues. The germline V gene has CDR1 MNHNS and CDR2 SASEGT. Trimming removed 5 bases at V and 1 base at J, with 6 bases between. The CDR3: CASSRGSYEQYF. The CDR3 DNA reads as TGTGCCAGCAGTAGAGGGTCCTACGAGCAGTACTTC.

The chain recombines TRBV29-1 with TRBJ2-5, with 10 bases lining up with TRBD1. V lost 3 bases, J lost 3 bases, and 4 bases stayed unmatched. The CDR3 totals 14 residues. Germline V gene lookup returns CDR1 SQVTM and CDR2 ANQGSEA. The CDR3 bases are TGCAGCGTTGATGCCGGGACAGGGGAAGAGACCCAGTACTTC. This encodes CSVDAGTGEETQYF.

The chain couples TRBV4-1 to TRBJ1-1; no reliable D call. The V gene lost 0 bases and the J gene lost 11 bases, with 16 bases spanning the gap. Germline-derived CDR1 and CDR2 are MGHRA and YSYEKL. The CDR3 covers 14 residues. The CDR3 DNA follows: TGCGCCAGCAGCCAAGAGAGGATAATGGCACATGCTTTCTTT. Translated: CASSQERIMAHAFF.

The count of this clonotype is one. The genes are TRBV19 and TRBJ1-5; 10 positions agree with TRBD1. V lost 5 bases to trimming and J lost 4 bases; unmatched junction nucleotides: 8. CDR3 length equals 16 residues. Germline CDR1 reads LNHDA; CDR2 reads SQIVND (reference sequence). Written as DNA, the CDR3 is TGTGCCAGTAGTCGGAAAGGGACAGGGGCGAATCAGCCCCAGCATTTT. Protein product: CASSRKGTGANQPQHF.

The gene calls are TRBV14 and TRBJ2-2; 11 bases match TRBD1. V shed 3 bases and J 6 bases; nucleotides not matched to a gene: 9. The CDR3 has 17 residues. Per germline, CDR1 SGHDN and CDR2 FVKESK. The CDR3 loop is CASSHSLDRGRPGELFF. CDR3 sequence (DNA): TGTGCCAGCAGCCACTCCCTGGACAGGGGGCGCCCCGGGGAGCTGTTTTTT.

The rearrangement links TRBV7-9 to TRBJ2-1; D perhaps matches TRBD1 (5 bases). CDR3 length: 18 amino acids. V was pared by 3 bases and J by 3 bases, with 21 bases between. CDR1 and CDR2 (germline): SEHNR, FQNEAQ (reference sequence). CDR3 loop: CASSFFWEGDFDYNEQFF. CDR3 DNA: TGTGCCAGCAGCTTCTTCTGGGAAGGGGATTTTGACTACAATGAGCAGTTCTTC.

The table lists this clonotype with a few counts. The V and J genes are TRBV4-1 and TRBJ2-1; TRBD2 matches 12 bases. Germline lookup yields CDR1 MGHRA and CDR2 YSYEKL. Unmatched junction bases numbered 8, after V lost 1 base and J lost 7 bases. This CDR3 contains 17 residues. CDR3 in DNA: TGCGCCAGCAGCCAAGGTTGGCCTAGCGGGGGGGTTAATGAGCAGTTCTTC. Protein: CASSQGWPSGGVNEQFF.

This chain joins TRBV4-3 and TRBJ1-1; D ambiguous. The CDR3 loop spans 15 amino acids. Germline V lookup: CDR1 LGHNA, CDR2 YSLEER. Trimming shortened V by 0 bases and J by 0 bases, and 8 bases separated the two germline ends. Here the CDR3 DNA reads TGCGCCAGCAGCCAAGATGGGGTGATGAACACTGAAGCTTTCTTT. It codes for CASSQDGVMNTEAFF.

The rearrangement joins TRBV6-6 to TRBJ2-5; tentative D call: TRBD1 (6 bases). The CDR3 covers 15 residues. The germline gives CDR1 MNHNY, CDR2 SVGAGI (reference sequence). Deletions cut 2 bases from V and 4 bases from J, with 14 bases between. The CDR3 loop is CASSYTGQRRETQYF. The CDR3 coding sequence is TGTGCCAGCAGTTACACGGGACAAAGGCGAGAGACCCAGTACTTC.

The chain links TRBV19 to TRBJ2-2; 11 bases match TRBD2. V shed 6 bases and J 3 bases; nucleotides not matched to a gene: 6. The CDR3 length is 16 residues. CDR1 and CDR2 (germline): LNHDA, SQIVND (reference sequence). The CDR3 is CASRLGLADYTGELFF. The CDR3 DNA reads TGTGCCAGTAGGTTGGGACTAGCGGACTACACCGGGGAGCTGTTTTTT.